These T cell receptor beta chains were read from a single sample in a study of blood T cell repertoires in COVID-19. Profiling relied on immunoSEQ multiplex PCR, and the TCRdb table lists in-frame clones only, not all of them. The table shows a few hundred thousand clones, with roughly 80% occurring only once. Input material: PBMCs or T cells enriched from blood (not recorded which). The receptors were sampled from a man aged 50 to 59 who had recovered from COVID-19. Both conserved end residues are part of each CDR3. D genes are given only for firm matches. Some rows have no size entry. The others give once, few or many, or a class for an expanded clone.

abundance: NA
j_gene: TRBJ1-3
v_gene: TRBV4-1
d_gene: NA
CDR3aa: CASSQDKLGNTIYF
CDR3nt: TGCGCCAGCAGCCAAGATAAACTGGGAAACACCATATATTTT

abundance: NA
j_gene: TRBJ2-7
v_gene: TRBV5-4
d_gene: TRBD1
CDR3aa: CASSPTGASYEQYF
CDR3nt: TGTGCCAGCAGCCCGACAGGGGCGTCCTACGAGCAGTACTTC

abundance: NA
j_gene: TRBJ2-3
v_gene: TRBV4-3
d_gene: NA
CDR3aa: CASSQRAGDTQYF
CDR3nt: TGCGCCAGCAGCCAGAGAGCGGGAGATACGCAGTATTTT

abundance: NA
j_gene: TRBJ1-5
v_gene: TRBV19
d_gene: NA
CDR3aa: CASSAIRTAYIQPQHF
CDR3nt: TGTGCCAGTAGTGCTATCCGGACAGCCTATATTCAGCCCCAGCATTTT

abundance: NA
j_gene: TRBJ1-5
v_gene: TRBV29-1
d_gene: NA
CDR3aa: CSVQGYSNQPQHF
CDR3nt: TGCAGCGTCCAGGGTTATAGCAATCAGCCCCAGCATTTT

abundance: NA
j_gene: TRBJ2-7
v_gene: TRBV9
d_gene: NA
CDR3aa: CASSVVGRGEQYF
CDR3nt: TGTGCCAGCAGCGTAGTCGGTCGGGGCGAGCAGTACTTC

abundance: NA
j_gene: TRBJ1-2
v_gene: TRBV5-4
d_gene: NA
CDR3aa: CASSLWQGLGGYTF
CDR3nt: TGTGCCAGCAGCTTGTGGCAGGGGCTGGGTGGCTACACCTTC

abundance: NA
j_gene: TRBJ1-1
v_gene: TRBV27
d_gene: NA
CDR3aa: CASSQRARDTEAFF
CDR3nt: TGTGCCAGCAGTCAAAGGGCGCGGGACACTGAAGCTTTCTTT

abundance: once
j_gene: TRBJ1-3
v_gene: TRBV5-5
d_gene: NA
CDR3aa: CASSLATTASSGNTIYF
CDR3nt: TGTGCCAGCAGCTTGGCCACGACCGCTAGCTCTGGAAACACCATATATTTT

abundance: NA
j_gene: TRBJ1-2
v_gene: TRBV28
d_gene: NA
CDR3aa: CASRQPRRGTYGYTF
CDR3nt: TGTGCCAGCAGACAACCCCGCAGGGGAACCTATGGCTACACCTTC

abundance: NA
j_gene: TRBJ2-7
v_gene: TRBV27
d_gene: TRBD2
CDR3aa: CASSFAGGPYEQYF
CDR3nt: TGTGCCAGCAGTTTCGCGGGAGGACCCTACGAGCAGTACTTC

abundance: NA
j_gene: TRBJ2-3
v_gene: TRBV6-1
d_gene: TRBD2
CDR3aa: CASSETSGGADTQYF
CDR3nt: TGTGCCAGCAGTGAGACTAGCGGGGGAGCAGATACGCAGTATTTT

abundance: NA
j_gene: TRBJ1-1
v_gene: TRBV6-8
d_gene: NA
CDR3aa: CASRLQARGTEAFF
CDR3nt: TGTGCCAGCAGGTTACAGGCTAGGGGCACTGAAGCTTTCTTT

abundance: NA
j_gene: TRBJ2-3
v_gene: TRBV5-4
d_gene: NA
CDR3aa: CASSRRGGDTQYF
CDR3nt: TGTGCCAGCAGCCGACGGGGAGGAGATACGCAGTATTTT

abundance: NA
j_gene: TRBJ2-7
v_gene: TRBV5-4
d_gene: NA
CDR3aa: CASSLDSYYEQYF
CDR3nt: TGTGCCAGCAGCTTGGACTCGTACTACGAGCAGTACTTC

abundance: NA
j_gene: TRBJ1-3
v_gene: TRBV5-4
d_gene: TRBD1
CDR3aa: CASSLDRGFSGNTIYF
CDR3nt: TGTGCCAGCAGCTTGGACAGGGGCTTCTCTGGAAACACCATATATTTT

abundance: few
j_gene: TRBJ1-2
v_gene: TRBV9
d_gene: NA
CDR3aa: CASSASDYGYTF
CDR3nt: TGTGCCAGCAGCGCCAGTGACTATGGCTACACCTTC

abundance: NA
j_gene: TRBJ2-3
v_gene: TRBV5-4
d_gene: NA
CDR3aa: CASSLSVSATDTQYF
CDR3nt: TGTGCCAGCAGCTTGTCGGTCAGCGCTACAGATACGCAGTATTTT

abundance: NA
j_gene: TRBJ2-4
v_gene: TRBV7-9
d_gene: TRBD1
CDR3aa: CASSSDRGLQNIQYF
CDR3nt: TGTGCCAGCAGCTCAGACAGGGGGCTTCAAAACATTCAGTACTTC

abundance: NA
j_gene: TRBJ1-5
v_gene: TRBV28
d_gene: TRBD1
CDR3aa: CASSRRWGQTRNQPQHF
CDR3nt: TGTGCCAGCAGCCGAAGGTGGGGACAGACTCGCAATCAGCCCCAGCATTTT

abundance: NA
j_gene: TRBJ1-1
v_gene: TRBV5-4
d_gene: NA
CDR3aa: CASGKGEETEAFF
CDR3nt: TGTGCCAGCGGTAAGGGGGAAGAAACTGAAGCTTTCTTT

abundance: NA
j_gene: TRBJ1-1
v_gene: TRBV29-1
d_gene: NA
CDR3aa: CSPGLPNTEAFF
CDR3nt: TGCAGCCCAGGACTGCCGAACACTGAAGCTTTCTTT

abundance: once
j_gene: TRBJ2-7
v_gene: TRBV6-2/TRBV6-3
d_gene: NA
CDR3aa: CASSYERVRRYF
CDR3nt: TGTGCCAGCAGTTATGAGAGGGTCCGTCGGTACTTC

abundance: once
j_gene: TRBJ2-7
v_gene: TRBV3-1/TRBV3-2
d_gene: NA
CDR3aa: CASSQGSSAVEQYF
CDR3nt: TGTGCCAGCAGCCAAGGATCTAGCGCGGTCGAGCAGTACTTC

abundance: NA
j_gene: TRBJ2-1
v_gene: TRBV19
d_gene: NA
CDR3aa: CASRIPNNEQFF
CDR3nt: TGTGCCAGTAGGATCCCTAACAATGAGCAGTTCTTC

abundance: few
j_gene: TRBJ1-1
v_gene: TRBV5-8
d_gene: NA
CDR3aa: CASSPWGRSMNTEAFF
CDR3nt: TGTGCCAGCAGCCCCTGGGGCAGGAGCATGAACACTGAAGCTTTCTTT

abundance: NA
j_gene: TRBJ1-1
v_gene: TRBV7-3
d_gene: NA
CDR3aa: CASSLTPGSTEAFF
CDR3nt: TGTGCCAGCAGCTTAACGCCAGGCTCCACTGAAGCTTTCTTT

abundance: NA
j_gene: TRBJ2-3
v_gene: TRBV1
d_gene: NA
CDR3aa: CTSSHRSTDTQYF
CDR3nt: TGCACCAGCAGCCATCGTAGCACAGATACGCAGTATTTT

abundance: NA
j_gene: TRBJ1-5
v_gene: TRBV7-9
d_gene: NA
CDR3aa: CASSFGGGRWDQPQHF
CDR3nt: TGTGCCAGCAGCTTTGGGGGCGGGCGGTGGGATCAGCCCCAGCATTTT

abundance: NA
j_gene: TRBJ2-7
v_gene: TRBV28
d_gene: TRBD2
CDR3aa: CASSPPSGFSYEQYF
CDR3nt: TGTGCCAGCAGCCCGCCTAGCGGGTTCTCCTACGAGCAGTACTTC

abundance: NA
j_gene: TRBJ2-2
v_gene: TRBV7-9
d_gene: NA
CDR3aa: CASSLGLEGAGELFF
CDR3nt: TGTGCCAGCAGCTTAGGGCTAGAAGGTGCCGGGGAGCTGTTTTTT

abundance: NA
j_gene: TRBJ1-5
v_gene: TRBV10-3
d_gene: NA
CDR3aa: CAIKGPNQPQHF
CDR3nt: TGTGCCATCAAGGGGCCCAATCAGCCCCAGCATTTT

abundance: NA
j_gene: TRBJ2-1
v_gene: TRBV6-2/TRBV6-3
d_gene: TRBD2
CDR3aa: CASSSPGLAGLNEQFF
CDR3nt: TGTGCCAGCAGTTCCCCTGGACTAGCGGGACTCAATGAGCAGTTCTTC

abundance: few
j_gene: TRBJ2-3
v_gene: TRBV11-2
d_gene: NA
CDR3aa: CASSLVRNTQYF
CDR3nt: TGTGCCAGCAGCTTAGTGAGAAATACGCAGTATTTT

abundance: few
j_gene: TRBJ2-7
v_gene: TRBV13
d_gene: NA
CDR3aa: CASSSAGRRYEQYF
CDR3nt: TGTGCCAGCAGCTCGGCGGGACGACGGTACGAGCAGTACTTC

abundance: NA
j_gene: TRBJ1-5
v_gene: TRBV24-1
d_gene: NA
CDR3aa: CATSPGNSNQPQHF
CDR3nt: TGTGCCACCAGTCCGGGAAATAGCAATCAGCCCCAGCATTTT

abundance: NA
j_gene: TRBJ2-1
v_gene: TRBV12-5
d_gene: TRBD2
CDR3aa: CASGLVLGLAANEQFF
CDR3nt: TGTGCTAGTGGTTTGGTACTTGGACTAGCGGCCAATGAGCAGTTCTTC

abundance: NA
j_gene: TRBJ2-5
v_gene: TRBV7-2
d_gene: TRBD2
CDR3aa: CASRRIAGPQYF
CDR3nt: TGTGCCAGCAGACGAATAGCGGGCCCCCAGTACTTC

abundance: NA
j_gene: TRBJ2-1
v_gene: TRBV21-1
d_gene: NA
CDR3aa: CASTKGRGRDNEQFF
CDR3nt: TGTGCCAGCACCAAAGGCAGGGGGCGAGACAATGAGCAGTTCTTC

abundance: NA
j_gene: TRBJ1-1
v_gene: TRBV7-9
d_gene: NA
CDR3aa: CASRQDTEAFF
CDR3nt: TGTGCCAGCCGGCAGGACACTGAAGCTTTCTTT

abundance: NA
j_gene: TRBJ2-5
v_gene: TRBV7-2
d_gene: NA
CDR3aa: CASSSPGGVETQYF
CDR3nt: TGTGCCAGCAGCTCTCCTGGAGGAGTGGAGACCCAGTACTTC

abundance: NA
j_gene: TRBJ1-1
v_gene: TRBV7-9
d_gene: TRBD1
CDR3aa: CASTFGQGTEAFF
CDR3nt: TGTGCCAGCACCTTCGGACAGGGAACTGAAGCTTTCTTT

abundance: NA
j_gene: TRBJ1-3
v_gene: TRBV28
d_gene: NA
CDR3aa: CASRGSPRSGNTIYF
CDR3nt: TGTGCCAGCAGGGGCAGCCCACGCTCTGGAAACACCATATATTTT

abundance: NA
j_gene: TRBJ2-7
v_gene: TRBV5-1
d_gene: NA
CDR3aa: CASSQGLEYEQYF
CDR3nt: TGCGCCAGCAGCCAGGGACTCGAGTACGAGCAGTACTTC

abundance: NA
j_gene: TRBJ2-1
v_gene: TRBV21-1
d_gene: NA
CDR3aa: CASGWLAGPHGDEQFF
CDR3nt: TGTGCCAGCGGTTGGCTAGCGGGACCACACGGCGATGAGCAGTTCTTC

abundance: NA
j_gene: TRBJ1-2
v_gene: TRBV12-3/TRBV12-4
d_gene: NA
CDR3aa: CASSFGPGGYTF
CDR3nt: TGTGCCAGCAGTTTTGGGCCAGGCGGCTACACCTTC

abundance: few
j_gene: TRBJ1-1
v_gene: TRBV11-2
d_gene: TRBD1
CDR3aa: CASSPRDRELPEAFF
CDR3nt: TGTGCCAGCAGCCCCCGGGACAGGGAATTACCTGAAGCTTTCTTT

abundance: NA
j_gene: TRBJ2-7
v_gene: TRBV2
d_gene: TRBD2
CDR3aa: CASSVKREGPEQYF
CDR3nt: TGTGCCAGCAGTGTAAAGAGGGAGGGCCCCGAGCAGTACTTC

abundance: NA
j_gene: TRBJ2-7
v_gene: TRBV5-6
d_gene: NA
CDR3aa: CASSIGANSREQYF
CDR3nt: TGTGCCAGCAGCATTGGGGCCAACTCCCGCGAGCAGTACTTC

abundance: NA
j_gene: TRBJ2-7
v_gene: TRBV6-5
d_gene: TRBD2
CDR3aa: CASSLLAGLREQYF
CDR3nt: TGTGCCAGCAGTTTGCTAGCGGGTCTTCGCGAGCAGTACTTC

abundance: NA
j_gene: TRBJ1-2
v_gene: TRBV7-8
d_gene: NA
CDR3aa: CASSHGAHGYTF
CDR3nt: TGTGCCAGCAGCCATGGGGCCCATGGCTACACCTTC

abundance: NA
j_gene: TRBJ2-3
v_gene: TRBV7-2
d_gene: TRBD2
CDR3aa: CASRAGGLATTDTQYF
CDR3nt: TGTGCCAGCAGGGCAGGAGGACTAGCGACCACAGATACGCAGTATTTT

abundance: NA
j_gene: TRBJ2-5
v_gene: TRBV7-2
d_gene: NA
CDR3aa: CASSSRGPQYF
CDR3nt: TGTGCCAGCAGCTCTCGGGGTCCCCAGTACTTC

abundance: once
j_gene: TRBJ1-1
v_gene: TRBV18
d_gene: NA
CDR3aa: CASSPFQGGYTEAFF
CDR3nt: TGTGCCAGCTCACCCTTCCAGGGAGGGTACACTGAAGCTTTCTTT